This T cell receptor (beta chain) is from a study of sequential checkpoint blockade in melanoma. CDR3 size: 15 residues. Trimming removed 4 bases at V and 0 bases at J, with 12 bases between. Germline V CDR1 and CDR2: MGHDK, SYGVNS. Indicated treatment: randomized to nivolumab then ipilimumab (arm A) or the reverse (arm B). Sorted cells were live CD3+CD8+, lacking CD19 and CD56, from PBMCs. The table came from immunoSEQ multiplex PCR; TCRdb's copy has only in-frame clones and leaves some out. The sample consists of some 40,000 clones, just under 85% of them appearing once. The starting material was CD8+ T cells sorted from blood (inferred from file names), obtained from a patient given nivolumab and ipilimumab in sequence. This sequence joins TRBV25-1 and TRBJ1-1, with a tentative D call TRBD1 (6 bases). The receptor's source is a human donor with melanoma. This CDR3 reads CASSGYQGMNTEAFF. In DNA form, the CDR3 reads TGTGCCAGCAGTGGTTATCAGGGGATGAACACTGAAGCTTTCTTT.